A selection of T cell receptor beta chains follows, all from one sample in a study of human T cells and chemical hapten exposure. TCRdb reprocessed the RACE reads via MiXCR and lists one record per CDR3 protein. Here the sample spans 60,000 or so distinct CDR3 sequences, 8% to 10% being singletons. The sequencing here drew on whole blood, taken in connection with sensitization to the hapten diphenylcyclopropenone (DPC). All receptors derive from a man in his forties or fifties with alopecia areata. Some clones in this sample may be carry-over from other donors' samples. CDR3s include the opening cysteine and the closing phenylalanine or tryptophan. The D gene is left open where the match is weak. Clone size, where shown, is once, few, many, or a class for clones that have expanded.

D,size,length,V,J,CDR3,DNA
.,.,14,TRBV6-4,TRBJ2-1,CASSRDGLDNEQFF,TGTGCCAGCAGCCGGGACGGATTGGACAATGAGCAGTTCTTC
TRBD1,.,14,TRBV7-9,TRBJ2-7,CASSRRQGVGEQYF,TGTGCCAGCAGCCGTCGACAGGGCGTGGGCGAGCAGTACTTC
.,.,14,TRBV28,TRBJ1-2,CASALGTFNYGYTF,TGTGCCAGCGCCCTGGGCACCTTCAACTATGGCTACACCTTC
TRBD2,once,16,TRBV6-1,TRBJ2-7,CTSSGLAGGAKAEQYF,TGTACCAGCAGCGGACTAGCGGGAGGGGCGAAGGCTGAGCAGTACTTC
.,many,13,TRBV7-9,TRBJ2-7,CASSFLSSYEQYF,TGTGCCAGCAGCTTTCTCAGTTCCTACGAGCAGTACTTC
.,few,14,TRBV20-1,TRBJ2-3,CSARSPGSTDTQYF,TGCAGTGCTAGAAGTCCCGGGAGCACAGATACGCAGTATTTT
TRBD1,many,14,TRBV7-9,TRBJ2-4,CASSLTGAKNIQYF,TGTGCCAGCAGCTTGACAGGGGCCAAAAACATTCAGTACTTC
TRBD2,.,12,TRBV2,TRBJ2-7,CASSGTSAEQYF,TGTGCCAGCAGCGGGACTAGTGCCGAGCAGTACTTC
TRBD2,.,15,TRBV28,TRBJ2-2,CASSSAGGVTGELFF,TGTGCCAGCAGTTCAGCGGGGGGTGTTACCGGGGAGCTGTTTTTT
TRBD2,many,17,TRBV7-3,TRBJ2-1,CASSHTSGRALGNEQFF,TGTGCCAGCAGCCACACTAGCGGGAGGGCCCTGGGGAATGAGCAGTTCTTC
.,.,16,TRBV3-1,TRBJ2-3,CASSQDWKGRTDTQYF,TGTGCCAGCAGCCAAGATTGGAAGGGAAGAACAGATACGCAGTATTTT
TRBD2,.,14,TRBV20-1,TRBJ2-3,CSASGTSVTDTQYF,TGCAGTGCTAGTGGGACTAGCGTCACAGATACGCAGTATTTT
.,.,14,TRBV7-9,TRBJ2-1,CASSSSPSYNEQFF,TGTGCCAGCAGCTCATCCCCATCTTACAATGAGCAGTTCTTC
TRBD1,few,12,TRBV28,TRBJ2-7,CASSVGQYEQYF,TGTGCCAGCAGTGTGGGACAGTACGAGCAGTACTTC
.,many,14,TRBV6-1,TRBJ2-5,CASSVGTVKETQYF,TGTGCCAGCAGTGTCGGGACGGTGAAAGAGACCCAGTACTTC
TRBD1,.,14,TRBV7-8,TRBJ2-5,CASSPTGARETQYF,TGTGCCAGCAGCCCCACAGGGGCTCGAGAGACCCAGTACTTC
.,few,13,TRBV7-9,TRBJ1-1,CASSSTLNTEAFF,TGTGCCAGCAGCTCTACCCTGAACACTGAAGCTTTCTTT
TRBD1,few,15,TRBV4-3,TRBJ2-7,CASSQGTGDAYEQYF,TGCGCCAGCAGCCAAGGGACAGGGGACGCCTACGAGCAGTACTTC
.,many,13,TRBV10-2,TRBJ1-1,CASSAVMNTEAFF,TGCGCCAGCAGTGCAGTTATGAACACTGAAGCTTTCTTT
.,.,17,TRBV4-1,TRBJ2-3,CASSHPPQAGLADTQYF,TGCGCCAGCAGCCATCCTCCCCAGGCCGGGTTGGCAGATACGCAGTATTTT
TRBD1,few,14,TRBV20-1,TRBJ1-3,CSAGTGGTGNTIYF,TGCAGTGCTGGGACAGGGGGCACGGGAAACACCATATATTTT
TRBD1,few,16,TRBV28,TRBJ1-1,CASPPDIGGGSFEAFF,TGTGCCAGCCCTCCGGACATAGGAGGGGGCTCCTTTGAAGCTTTCTTT
.,.,12,TRBV19,TRBJ1-5,CASPYSNQPQHF,TGTGCCTCCCCTTATAGCAATCAGCCCCAGCATTTT
.,.,15,TRBV28,TRBJ2-1,CASSPISRGTGEQFF,TGTGCCAGCAGCCCCATCTCGCGGGGAACCGGTGAGCAGTTCTTC
.,few,14,TRBV19,TRBJ1-5,CASTPDGLNQPQHF,TGTGCCAGTACCCCGGACGGTTTAAATCAGCCCCAGCATTTT
.,few,12,TRBV29-1,TRBJ2-1,CSVTKAFNEQFF,TGCAGCGTGACTAAGGCCTTCAATGAGCAGTTCTTC
.,.,13,TRBV6-1,TRBJ1-1,CASSAPGRHNTPF,TGTGCCAGCAGTGCCCCAGGCCGTCACAATACTCCCTTT
.,.,13,TRBV20-1,TRBJ2-7,CSARTGFSYEQYF,TGCAGTGCTAGAACCGGGTTCTCCTACGAGCAGTACTTC
TRBD1,.,15,TRBV6-2/TRBV6-3,TRBJ2-5,CASSFSETGGETQYF,TGTGCCAGCAGTTTCTCAGAGACAGGGGGAGAGACCCAGTACTTC
TRBD1,many,15,TRBV7-9,TRBJ2-1,CASSSNRGQMDEQFF,TGTGCCAGCAGCTCCAACAGGGGCCAGATGGATGAGCAGTTCTTC
TRBD1,few,15,TRBV5-1,TRBJ2-7,CASSPGDRVSYEQYF,TGCGCCAGCAGCCCGGGGGACAGGGTCTCCTACGAGCAGTACTTC
TRBD2,many,16,TRBV5-6,TRBJ2-1,CASSLAGGWRYNEQFF,TGTGCCAGCAGCTTGGCGGGGGGATGGCGGTACAATGAGCAGTTCTTC
TRBD1,many,15,TRBV6-5,TRBJ2-7,CASSYGGTGVNEQYF,TGTGCCAGCAGTTACGGTGGGACAGGGGTAAACGAGCAGTACTTC
TRBD1,few,15,TRBV7-8,TRBJ2-2,CASSPGTGGSGELFF,TGTGCCAGCAGCCCCGGGACAGGGGGCTCCGGGGAGCTGTTTTTT
.,few,13,TRBV6-5,TRBJ2-7,CASSYSSGGEQYF,TGTGCCAGCAGTTACTCGTCAGGAGGCGAGCAGTACTTC
.,few,16,TRBV7-2,TRBJ2-6,CASSLGPISGANVLTF,TGTGCCAGCAGCTTAGGGCCCATTTCTGGGGCCAACGTCCTGACTTTC
.,few,16,TRBV27,TRBJ2-7,CASSFRGVAESYEQYF,TGTGCCAGCAGTTTCAGAGGGGTAGCGGAATCCTACGAGCAGTACTTC